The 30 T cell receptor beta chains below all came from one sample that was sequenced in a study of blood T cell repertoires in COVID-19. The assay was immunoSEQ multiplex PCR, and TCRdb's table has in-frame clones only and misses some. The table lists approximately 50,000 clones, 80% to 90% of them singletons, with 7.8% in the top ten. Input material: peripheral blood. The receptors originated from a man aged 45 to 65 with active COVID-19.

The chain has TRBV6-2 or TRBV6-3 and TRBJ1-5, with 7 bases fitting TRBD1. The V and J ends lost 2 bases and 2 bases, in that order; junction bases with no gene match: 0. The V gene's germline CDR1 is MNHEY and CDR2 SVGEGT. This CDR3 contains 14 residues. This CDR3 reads CASSYTGGNQPQHF. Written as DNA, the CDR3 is TGTGCCAGCAGTTACACAGGGGGCAATCAGCCCCAGCATTTT.

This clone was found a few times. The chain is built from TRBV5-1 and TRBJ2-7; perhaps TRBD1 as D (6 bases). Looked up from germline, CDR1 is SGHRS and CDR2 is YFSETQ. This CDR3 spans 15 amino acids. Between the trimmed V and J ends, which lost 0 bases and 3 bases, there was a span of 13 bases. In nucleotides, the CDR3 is TGCGCCAGCAGCTTGGCTCAGGGGAACTTCTACGAGCAGTACTTC. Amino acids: CASSLAQGNFYEQYF. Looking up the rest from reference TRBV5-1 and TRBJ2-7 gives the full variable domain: KAGVTQTPRYLIKTRGQQVTLSCSPISGHRSVSWYQQTPGQGLQFLFEYFSETQRNKGNFPGRFSGRQFSNSRSEMNVSTLELGDSALYLCASSLAQGNFYEQYFGPGTRLTVT.

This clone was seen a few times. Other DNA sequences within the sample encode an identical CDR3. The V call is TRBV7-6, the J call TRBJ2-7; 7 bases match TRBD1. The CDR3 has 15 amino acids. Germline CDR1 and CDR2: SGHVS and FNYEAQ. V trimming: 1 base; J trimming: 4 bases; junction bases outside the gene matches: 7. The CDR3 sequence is CASSLETGKRYEQYF. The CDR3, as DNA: TGTGCCAGCAGCTTAGAGACAGGGAAGCGATACGAGCAGTACTTC.

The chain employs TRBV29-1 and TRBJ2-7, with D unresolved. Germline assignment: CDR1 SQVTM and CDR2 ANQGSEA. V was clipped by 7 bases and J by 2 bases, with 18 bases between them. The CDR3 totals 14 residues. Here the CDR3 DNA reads TGCAGCGCCGCCCCCACCCATGCAGCCTACGAGCAGTACTTC. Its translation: CSAAPTHAAYEQYF.

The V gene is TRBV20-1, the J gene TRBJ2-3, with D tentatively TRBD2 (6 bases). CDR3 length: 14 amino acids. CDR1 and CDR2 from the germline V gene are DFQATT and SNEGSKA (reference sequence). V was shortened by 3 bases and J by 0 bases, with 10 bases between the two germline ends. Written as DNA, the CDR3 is TGCAGTGCTAGTGGGGCGGGAAGCACAGATACGCAGTATTTT. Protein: CSASGAGSTDTQYF.

CDR3 bases: TGCGCCAGCAGTGTGTTGCTAGTTGAGCAGTTCTTC. Its protein is CASSVLLVEQFF. V and J are TRBV5-1 and TRBJ2-1; D is unclear. The germline gives CDR1 SGHRS, CDR2 YFSETQ. V was shortened by 5 bases and J by 9 bases, with 12 bases between the two germline ends. The CDR3 is made up of 12 amino acids.

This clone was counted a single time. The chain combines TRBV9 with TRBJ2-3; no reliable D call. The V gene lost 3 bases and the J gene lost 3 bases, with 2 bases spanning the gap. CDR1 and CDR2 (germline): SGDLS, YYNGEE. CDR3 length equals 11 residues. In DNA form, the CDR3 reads TGTGCCAGCAGCGCTACAGATACGCAGTATTTT. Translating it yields CASSATDTQYF.

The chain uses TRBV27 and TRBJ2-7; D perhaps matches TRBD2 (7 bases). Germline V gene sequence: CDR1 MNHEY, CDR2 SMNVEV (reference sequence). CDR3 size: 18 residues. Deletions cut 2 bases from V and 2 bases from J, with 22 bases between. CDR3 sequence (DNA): TGTGCCAGCAGTTTACTAGGGGATGGGGGGGGGCCTCCCTACGAGCAGTACTTC. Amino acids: CASSLLGDGGGPPYEQYF.

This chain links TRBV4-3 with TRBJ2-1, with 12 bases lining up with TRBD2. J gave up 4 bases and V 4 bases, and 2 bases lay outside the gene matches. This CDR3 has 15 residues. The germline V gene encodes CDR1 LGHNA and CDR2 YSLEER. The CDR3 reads CASSPGTSGYNEQFF. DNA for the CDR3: TGCGCCAGCAGCCCCGGGACTAGCGGGTACAATGAGCAGTTCTTC.

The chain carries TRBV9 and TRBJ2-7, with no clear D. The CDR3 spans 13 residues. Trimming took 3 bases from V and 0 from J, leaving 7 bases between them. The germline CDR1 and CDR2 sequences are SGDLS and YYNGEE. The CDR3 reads CASSGPRSYEQYF. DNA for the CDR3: TGTGCCAGCAGCGGGCCCCGCTCCTACGAGCAGTACTTC.

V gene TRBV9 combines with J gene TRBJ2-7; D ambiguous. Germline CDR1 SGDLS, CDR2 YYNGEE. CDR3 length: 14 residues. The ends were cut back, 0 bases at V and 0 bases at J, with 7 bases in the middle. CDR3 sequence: CASSVAVGSYEQYF. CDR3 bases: TGTGCCAGCAGCGTAGCAGTTGGCTCCTACGAGCAGTACTTC. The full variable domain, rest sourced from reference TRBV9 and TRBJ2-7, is DSGVTQTPKHLITATGQRVTLRCSPRSGDLSVYWYQQSLDQGLQFLIQYYNGEERAKGNILERFSAQQFPDLHSELNLSSLELGDSALYFCASSVAVGSYEQYFGPGTRLTVT.

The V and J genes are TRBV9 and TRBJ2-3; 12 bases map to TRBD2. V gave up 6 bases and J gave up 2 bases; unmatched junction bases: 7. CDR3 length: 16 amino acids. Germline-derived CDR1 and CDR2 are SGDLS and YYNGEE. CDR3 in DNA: TGTGCCAGCACCTCAGGACTAGCGGGGTACACAGATACGCAGTATTTT. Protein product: CASTSGLAGYTDTQYF.

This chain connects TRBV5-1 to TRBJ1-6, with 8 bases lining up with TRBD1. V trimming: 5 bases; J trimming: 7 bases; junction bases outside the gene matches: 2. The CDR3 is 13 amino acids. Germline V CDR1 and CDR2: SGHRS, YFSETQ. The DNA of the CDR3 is TGCGCCAGCAGGGACAGGGTGAATTCACCCCTCCACTTT. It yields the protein CASRDRVNSPLHF.

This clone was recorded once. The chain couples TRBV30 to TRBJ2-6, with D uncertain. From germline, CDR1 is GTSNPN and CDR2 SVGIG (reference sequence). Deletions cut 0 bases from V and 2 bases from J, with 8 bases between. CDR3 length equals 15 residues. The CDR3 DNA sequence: TGTGCCTGGAGTGTATTGGAGACTGGGGCCAACGTCCTGACTTTC. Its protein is CAWSVLETGANVLTF.

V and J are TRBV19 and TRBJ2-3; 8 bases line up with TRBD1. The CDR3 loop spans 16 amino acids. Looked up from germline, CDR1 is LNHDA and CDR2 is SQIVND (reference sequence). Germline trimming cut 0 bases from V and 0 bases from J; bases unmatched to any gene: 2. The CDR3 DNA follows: TGTGCCAGTAGTATAGACGGACAGGGAAGCACAGATACGCAGTATTTT. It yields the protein CASSIDGQGSTDTQYF.

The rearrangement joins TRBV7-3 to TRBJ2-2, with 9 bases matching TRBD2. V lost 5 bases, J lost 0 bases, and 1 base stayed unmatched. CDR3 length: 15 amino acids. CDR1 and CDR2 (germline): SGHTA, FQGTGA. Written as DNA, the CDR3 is TGTGCCAGCAGCCTAGCGGGAACGAACACCGGGGAGCTGTTTTTT. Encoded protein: CASSLAGTNTGELFF.

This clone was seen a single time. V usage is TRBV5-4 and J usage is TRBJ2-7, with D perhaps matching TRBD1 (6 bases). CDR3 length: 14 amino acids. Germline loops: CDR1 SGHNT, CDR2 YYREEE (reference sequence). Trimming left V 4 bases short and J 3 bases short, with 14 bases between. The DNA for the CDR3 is TGTGCCAGCAGCGCGGACCACAGGGTCTACGAGCAGTACTTC. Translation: CASSADHRVYEQYF.

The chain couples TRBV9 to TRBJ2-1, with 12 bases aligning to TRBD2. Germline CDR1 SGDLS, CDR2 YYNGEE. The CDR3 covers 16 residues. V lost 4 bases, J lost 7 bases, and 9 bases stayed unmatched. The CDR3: CASSTLAGGPANEQFF. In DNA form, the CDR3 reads TGTGCCAGCAGCACTCTAGCGGGAGGGCCGGCAAATGAGCAGTTCTTC.

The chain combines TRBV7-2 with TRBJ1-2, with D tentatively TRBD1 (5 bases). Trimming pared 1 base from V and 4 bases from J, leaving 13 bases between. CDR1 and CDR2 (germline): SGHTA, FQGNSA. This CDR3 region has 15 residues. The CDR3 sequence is CASSLEGATGYGYTF. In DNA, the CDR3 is TGTGCCAGCAGCTTAGAAGGGGCCACGGGCTATGGCTACACCTTC.

The CDR3 protein is CASSGPRGGYTF. For the CDR3, the DNA is TGTGCCAGCAGCGGGCCCCGTGGCGGCTACACCTTC. The rearrangement joins TRBV7-8 to TRBJ1-2; D is ambiguous. Germline V gene lookup returns CDR1 SGHVS and CDR2 FQNEAQ. This CDR3 has 12 amino acids. V lost 5 bases, J lost 8 bases, and 12 bases lay in between.

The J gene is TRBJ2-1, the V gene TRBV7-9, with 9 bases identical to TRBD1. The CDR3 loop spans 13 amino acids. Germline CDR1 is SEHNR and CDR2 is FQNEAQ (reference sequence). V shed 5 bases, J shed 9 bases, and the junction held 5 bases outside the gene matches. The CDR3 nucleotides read TGTGCCAGCAGCCAAACAGGGGGCAGTGAGCAGTTCTTC. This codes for CASSQTGGSEQFF.

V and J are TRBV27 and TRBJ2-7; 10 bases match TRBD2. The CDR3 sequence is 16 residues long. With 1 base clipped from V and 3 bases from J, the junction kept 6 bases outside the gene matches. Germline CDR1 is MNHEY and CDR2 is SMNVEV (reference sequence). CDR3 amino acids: CASSLWASGRNYEQYF. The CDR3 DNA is TGTGCCAGCAGTTTATGGGCTAGCGGGAGAAACTACGAGCAGTACTTC.

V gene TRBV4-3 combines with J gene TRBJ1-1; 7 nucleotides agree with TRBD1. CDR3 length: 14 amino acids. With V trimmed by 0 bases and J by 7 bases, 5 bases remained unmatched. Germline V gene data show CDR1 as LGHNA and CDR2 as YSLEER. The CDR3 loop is CASSQDYRGNEAFF. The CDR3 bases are TGCGCCAGCAGCCAAGACTACAGGGGTAATGAAGCTTTCTTT.

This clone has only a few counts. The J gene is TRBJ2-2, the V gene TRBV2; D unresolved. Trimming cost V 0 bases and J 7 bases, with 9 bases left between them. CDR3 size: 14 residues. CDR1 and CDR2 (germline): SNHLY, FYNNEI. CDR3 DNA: TGTGCCAGCAGTGAAGCGGCGGCCCGCGGGGAGCTGTTTTTT. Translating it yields CASSEAAARGELFF.

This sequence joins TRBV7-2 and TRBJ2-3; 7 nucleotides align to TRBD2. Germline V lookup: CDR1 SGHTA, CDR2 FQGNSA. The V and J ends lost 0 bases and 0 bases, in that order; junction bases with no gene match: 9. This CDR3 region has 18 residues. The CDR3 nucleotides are TGTGCCAGCAGCTTAGCGGGGGGGTCGTGGGCTAGCACAGATACGCAGTATTTT. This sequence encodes CASSLAGGSWASTDTQYF.

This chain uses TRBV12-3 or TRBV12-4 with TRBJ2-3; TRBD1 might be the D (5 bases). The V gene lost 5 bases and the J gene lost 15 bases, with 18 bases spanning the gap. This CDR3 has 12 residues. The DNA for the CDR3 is TGTGCCAGCAGTCTTGCAAGGGGAAGGAACTATTTT. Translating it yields CASSLARGRNYF.

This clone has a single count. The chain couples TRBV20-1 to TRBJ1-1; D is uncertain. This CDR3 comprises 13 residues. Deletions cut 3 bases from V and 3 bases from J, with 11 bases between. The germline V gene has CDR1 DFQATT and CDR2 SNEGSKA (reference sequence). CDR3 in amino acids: CSASSGADTEAFF. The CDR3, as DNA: TGCAGTGCTAGTTCTGGCGCGGACACTGAAGCTTTCTTT.

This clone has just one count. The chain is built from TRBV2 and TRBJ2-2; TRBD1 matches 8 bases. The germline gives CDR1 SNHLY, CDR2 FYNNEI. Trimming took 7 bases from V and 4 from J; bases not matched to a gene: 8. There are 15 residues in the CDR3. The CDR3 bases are TGTGCCAGCACCTGGACAGGGTCGGGCACCGGGGAGCTGTTTTTT. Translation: CASTWTGSGTGELFF.

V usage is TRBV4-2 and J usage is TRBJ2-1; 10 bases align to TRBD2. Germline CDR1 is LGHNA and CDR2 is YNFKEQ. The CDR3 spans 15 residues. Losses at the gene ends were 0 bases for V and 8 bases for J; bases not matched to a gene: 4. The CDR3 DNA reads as TGTGCCAGCAGCCAAGATTTAGCGGGGGGTGATGAGCAGTTCTTC. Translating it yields CASSQDLAGGDEQFF.

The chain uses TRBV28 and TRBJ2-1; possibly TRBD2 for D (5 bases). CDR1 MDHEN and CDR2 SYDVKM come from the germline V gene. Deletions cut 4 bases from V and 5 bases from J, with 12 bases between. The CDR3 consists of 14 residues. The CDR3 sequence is CASSSSGLNNEQFF. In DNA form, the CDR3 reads TGTGCCAGCAGTTCCAGCGGCCTCAACAATGAGCAGTTCTTC.